This T cell receptor beta chain comes out of a study of CD8+ T cells in alopecia areata. Study as a whole: Tofacitinib dosing lasted 6 to 18 months, which was then followed by 6 months off drug. Whole-study results and caveats: Greater clonality was observed in lesional scalp samples, especially alopecia totalis/universalis, versus normal scalp.

With respect to this clone: Its antigen is undetermined.

TCR sequencing used cDNA made by reverse transcription of extracted RNA. Clones were read by immunoSEQ multiplex PCR, and TCRdb kept only the in-frame ones, dropping some. The data hold roughly 13,000 clones, with about 60% observed a single time. Germline V gene sequence: CDR1 LGHNA, CDR2 YSLEER. V was pared by 0 bases and J by 0 bases, with 9 bases between. CDR3 length equals 15 residues. Punch biopsies of lesional scalp, plus peripheral blood, were taken from alopecia areata patients. The rearrangement joins TRBV4-3 to TRBJ2-7; D remains unclear. The receptor's source is a human donor with alopecia areata. The sequenced sample was skin, obtained at week 0. DNA for the CDR3: TGCGCCAGCAGCCAAGATCGCGAGCCCTCCTACGAGCAGTACTTC. Translated, it gives CASSQDREPSYEQYF.